This T cell receptor (beta chain) was captured in a study of blood T cell repertoires in COVID-19. Study details: Researchers got acute and convalescent COVID-19 samples from the United States, Italy and Spain. Nucleic acid was either cDNA or gDNA, and it came from T cells, B-cell-depleted T cells, or PBMCs.

In the source study's methods: Amplification from reference gene primers served as the basis for estimated nucleated cell counts. Assay used: immunoSEQ multiplex PCR; TCRdb lists only in-frame clones, some missing. The D gene and trimming were derived from the DNA, and the V and J assignments and clone size from that table. The sample yields a few hundred thousand clones, roughly 90% seen once. CDR1 is SGHTA, CDR2 FQGNSA, per germline. Germline trimming cut 5 bases from V and 9 bases from J; bases unmatched to any gene: 10. The CDR3 sequence is 16 residues long. Sequenced input: peripheral blood. This clonotype originated in a woman between 45 and 60 years old with active or convalescent COVID-19. The gene calls are TRBV7-2 and TRBJ2-1; 13 nucleotides align to TRBD2. CDR3 sequence: CASSASGTSGKGEQFF. The CDR3 DNA sequence: TGTGCCAGCAGCGCGTCCGGGACTAGCGGGAAAGGTGAGCAGTTCTTC. Variable domain in full (rest from reference TRBV7-2 and TRBJ2-1): GAGVSQSPSNKVTEKGKDVELRCDPISGHTALYWYRQSLGQGLEFLIYFQGNSAPDKSGLPSDRFSAERTGGSVSTLTIQRTQQEDSAVYLCASSASGTSGKGEQFFGPGTRLTVL.